What follows are 3 T cell receptor beta chains derived from one specimen sequenced in a study of cytomegalovirus exposure and HLA in healthy donors. In the PCR, 60 Vbeta and 13 Jbeta primers were used. The table came from immunoSEQ multiplex PCR; TCRdb's copy has only in-frame clones and leaves some out. The sample consists of around 190,000 clones, just under 75% of them appearing once. Sequencing used PBMCs. All receptors derive from a young man in good health and CMV-seropositive.

The chain links TRBV6-4 to TRBJ2-3; a possible D gene is TRBD2 (6 bases). The CDR3 is 14 amino acids. Trimming stripped 0 bases from V and 4 bases from J, with 8 bases between. Per the germline V gene, CDR1 is MRHNA and CDR2 is SNTAGT. The CDR3 sequence is CASSDSPGADTQYF. The CDR3 DNA is TGTGCCAGCAGTGACTCGCCGGGGGCAGATACGCAGTATTTT.

This chain connects TRBV5-6 to TRBJ2-5; 8 bases map to TRBD1. The germline CDR1 and CDR2 sequences are SGHDT and YYEEEE. The length of the CDR3 is 14 residues. The trim removed 5 bases at V and 5 bases at J, leaving 8 bases unmatched. In DNA, the CDR3 is TGTGCCAGCAGTGACAGGGGAAGGATCGAGACCCAGTACTTC. Its translation is CASSDRGRIETQYF.

The chain has TRBV1 and TRBJ2-5; the listed D gene, TRBD2, was not tested against the DNA. TRBV1 is listed as a pseudogene. This CDR3 is 18 amino acids long. The CDR3 here is CTSSQGRLAGGARETQYF. CDR3 DNA sequence: TGCACCAGCAGCCAAGGACGGCTAGCGGGGGGTGCGCGAGAGACCCAGTACTTC.